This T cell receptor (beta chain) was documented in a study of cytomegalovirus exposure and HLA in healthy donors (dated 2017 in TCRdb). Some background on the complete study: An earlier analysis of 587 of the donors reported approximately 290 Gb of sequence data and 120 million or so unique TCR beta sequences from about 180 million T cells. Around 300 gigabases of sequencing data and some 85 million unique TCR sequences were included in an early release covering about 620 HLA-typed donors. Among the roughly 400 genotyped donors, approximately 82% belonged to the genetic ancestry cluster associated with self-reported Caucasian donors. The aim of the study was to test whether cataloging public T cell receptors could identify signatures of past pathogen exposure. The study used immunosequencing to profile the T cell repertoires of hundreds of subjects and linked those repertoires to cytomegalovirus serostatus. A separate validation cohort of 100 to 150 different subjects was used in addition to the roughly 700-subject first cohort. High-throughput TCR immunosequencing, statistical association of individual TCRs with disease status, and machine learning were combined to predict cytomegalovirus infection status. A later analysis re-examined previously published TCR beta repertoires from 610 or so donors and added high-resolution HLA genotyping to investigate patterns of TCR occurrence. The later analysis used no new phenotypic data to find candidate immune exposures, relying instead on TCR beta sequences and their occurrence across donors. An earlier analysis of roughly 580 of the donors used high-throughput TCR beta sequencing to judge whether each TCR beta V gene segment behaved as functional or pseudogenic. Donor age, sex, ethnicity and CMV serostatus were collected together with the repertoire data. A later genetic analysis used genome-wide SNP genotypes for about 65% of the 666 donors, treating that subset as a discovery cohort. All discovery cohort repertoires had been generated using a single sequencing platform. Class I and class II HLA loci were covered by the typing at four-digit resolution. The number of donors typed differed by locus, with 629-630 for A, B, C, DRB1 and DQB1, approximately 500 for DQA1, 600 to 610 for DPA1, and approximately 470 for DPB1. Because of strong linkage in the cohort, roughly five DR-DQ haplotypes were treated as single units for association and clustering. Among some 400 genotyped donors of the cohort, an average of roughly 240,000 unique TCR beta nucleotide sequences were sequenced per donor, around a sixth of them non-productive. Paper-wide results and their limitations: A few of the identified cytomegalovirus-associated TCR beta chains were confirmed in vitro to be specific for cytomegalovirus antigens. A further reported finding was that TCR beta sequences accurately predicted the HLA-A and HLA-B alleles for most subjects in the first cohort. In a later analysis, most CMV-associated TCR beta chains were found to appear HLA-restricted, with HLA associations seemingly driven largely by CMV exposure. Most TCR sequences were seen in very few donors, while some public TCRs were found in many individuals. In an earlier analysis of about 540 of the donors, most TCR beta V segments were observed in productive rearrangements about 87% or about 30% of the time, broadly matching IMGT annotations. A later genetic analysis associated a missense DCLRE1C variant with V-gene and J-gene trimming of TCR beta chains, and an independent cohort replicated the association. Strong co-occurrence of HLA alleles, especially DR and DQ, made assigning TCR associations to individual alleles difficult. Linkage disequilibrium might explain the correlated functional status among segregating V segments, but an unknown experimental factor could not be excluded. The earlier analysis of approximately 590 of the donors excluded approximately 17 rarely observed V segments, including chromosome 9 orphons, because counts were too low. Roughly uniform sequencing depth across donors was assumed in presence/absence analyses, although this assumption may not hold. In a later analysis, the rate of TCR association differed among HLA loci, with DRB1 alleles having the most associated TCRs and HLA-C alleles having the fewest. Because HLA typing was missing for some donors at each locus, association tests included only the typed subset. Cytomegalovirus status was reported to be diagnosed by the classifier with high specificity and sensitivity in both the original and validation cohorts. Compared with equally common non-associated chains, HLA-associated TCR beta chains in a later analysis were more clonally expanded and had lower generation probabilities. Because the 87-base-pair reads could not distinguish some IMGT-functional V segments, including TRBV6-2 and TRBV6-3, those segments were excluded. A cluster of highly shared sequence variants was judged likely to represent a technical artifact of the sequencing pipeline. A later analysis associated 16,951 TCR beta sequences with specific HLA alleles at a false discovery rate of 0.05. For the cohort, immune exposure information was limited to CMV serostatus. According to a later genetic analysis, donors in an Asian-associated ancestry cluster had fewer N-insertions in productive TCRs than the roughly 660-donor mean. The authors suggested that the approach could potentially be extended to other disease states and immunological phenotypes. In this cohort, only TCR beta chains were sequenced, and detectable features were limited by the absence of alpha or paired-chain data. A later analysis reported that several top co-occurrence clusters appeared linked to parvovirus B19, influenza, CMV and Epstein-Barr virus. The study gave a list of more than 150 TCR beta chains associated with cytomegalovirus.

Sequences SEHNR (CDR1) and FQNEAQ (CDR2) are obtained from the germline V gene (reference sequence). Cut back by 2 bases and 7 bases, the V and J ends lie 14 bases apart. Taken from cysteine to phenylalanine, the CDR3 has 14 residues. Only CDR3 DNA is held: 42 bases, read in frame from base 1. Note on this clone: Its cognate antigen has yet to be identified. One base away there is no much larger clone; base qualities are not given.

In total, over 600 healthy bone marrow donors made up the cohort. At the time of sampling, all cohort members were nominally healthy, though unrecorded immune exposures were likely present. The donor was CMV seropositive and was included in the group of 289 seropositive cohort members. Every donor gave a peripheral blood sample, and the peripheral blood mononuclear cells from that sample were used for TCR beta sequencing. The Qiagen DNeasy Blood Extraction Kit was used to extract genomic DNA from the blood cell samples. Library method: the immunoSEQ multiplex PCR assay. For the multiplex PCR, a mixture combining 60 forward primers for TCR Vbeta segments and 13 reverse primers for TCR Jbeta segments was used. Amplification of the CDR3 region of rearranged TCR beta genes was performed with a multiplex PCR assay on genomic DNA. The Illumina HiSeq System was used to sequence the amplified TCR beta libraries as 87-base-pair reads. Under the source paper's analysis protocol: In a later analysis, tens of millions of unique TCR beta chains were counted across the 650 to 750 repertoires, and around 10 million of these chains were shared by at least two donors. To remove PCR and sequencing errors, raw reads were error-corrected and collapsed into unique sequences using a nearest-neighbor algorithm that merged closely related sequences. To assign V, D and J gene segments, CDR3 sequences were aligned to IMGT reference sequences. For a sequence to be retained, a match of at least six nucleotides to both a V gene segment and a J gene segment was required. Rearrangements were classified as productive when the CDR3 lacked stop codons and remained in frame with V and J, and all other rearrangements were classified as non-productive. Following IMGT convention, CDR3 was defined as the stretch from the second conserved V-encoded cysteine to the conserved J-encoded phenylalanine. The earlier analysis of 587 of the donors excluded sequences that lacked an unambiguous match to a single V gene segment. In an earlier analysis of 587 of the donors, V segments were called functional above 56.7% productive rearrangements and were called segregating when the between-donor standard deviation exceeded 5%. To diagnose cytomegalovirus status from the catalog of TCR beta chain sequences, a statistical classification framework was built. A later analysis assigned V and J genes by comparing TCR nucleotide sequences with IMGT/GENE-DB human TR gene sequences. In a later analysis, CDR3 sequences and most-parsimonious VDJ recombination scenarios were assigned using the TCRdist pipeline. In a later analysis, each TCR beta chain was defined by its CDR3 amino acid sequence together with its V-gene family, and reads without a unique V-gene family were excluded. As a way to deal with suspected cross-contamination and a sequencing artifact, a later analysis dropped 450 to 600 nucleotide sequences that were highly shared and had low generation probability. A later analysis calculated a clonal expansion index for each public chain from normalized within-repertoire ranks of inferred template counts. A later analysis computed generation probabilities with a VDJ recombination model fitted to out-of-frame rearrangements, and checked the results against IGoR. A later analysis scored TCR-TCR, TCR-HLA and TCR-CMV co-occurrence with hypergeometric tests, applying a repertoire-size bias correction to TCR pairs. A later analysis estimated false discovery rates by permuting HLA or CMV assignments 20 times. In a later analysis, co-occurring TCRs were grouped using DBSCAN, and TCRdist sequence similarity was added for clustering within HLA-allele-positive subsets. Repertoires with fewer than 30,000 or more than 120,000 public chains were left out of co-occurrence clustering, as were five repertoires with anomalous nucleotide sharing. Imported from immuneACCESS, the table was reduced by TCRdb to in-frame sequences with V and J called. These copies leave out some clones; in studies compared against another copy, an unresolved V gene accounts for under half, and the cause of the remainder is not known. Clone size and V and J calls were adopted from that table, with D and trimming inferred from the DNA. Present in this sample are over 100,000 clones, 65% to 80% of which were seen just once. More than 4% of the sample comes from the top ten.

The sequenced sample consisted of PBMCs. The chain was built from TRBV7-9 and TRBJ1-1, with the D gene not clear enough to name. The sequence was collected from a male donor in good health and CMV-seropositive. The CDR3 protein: CASSLITGRGEAFF. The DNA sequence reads TGTGCCAGCAGCTTAATAACTGGGAGAGGTGAAGCTTTCTTT.